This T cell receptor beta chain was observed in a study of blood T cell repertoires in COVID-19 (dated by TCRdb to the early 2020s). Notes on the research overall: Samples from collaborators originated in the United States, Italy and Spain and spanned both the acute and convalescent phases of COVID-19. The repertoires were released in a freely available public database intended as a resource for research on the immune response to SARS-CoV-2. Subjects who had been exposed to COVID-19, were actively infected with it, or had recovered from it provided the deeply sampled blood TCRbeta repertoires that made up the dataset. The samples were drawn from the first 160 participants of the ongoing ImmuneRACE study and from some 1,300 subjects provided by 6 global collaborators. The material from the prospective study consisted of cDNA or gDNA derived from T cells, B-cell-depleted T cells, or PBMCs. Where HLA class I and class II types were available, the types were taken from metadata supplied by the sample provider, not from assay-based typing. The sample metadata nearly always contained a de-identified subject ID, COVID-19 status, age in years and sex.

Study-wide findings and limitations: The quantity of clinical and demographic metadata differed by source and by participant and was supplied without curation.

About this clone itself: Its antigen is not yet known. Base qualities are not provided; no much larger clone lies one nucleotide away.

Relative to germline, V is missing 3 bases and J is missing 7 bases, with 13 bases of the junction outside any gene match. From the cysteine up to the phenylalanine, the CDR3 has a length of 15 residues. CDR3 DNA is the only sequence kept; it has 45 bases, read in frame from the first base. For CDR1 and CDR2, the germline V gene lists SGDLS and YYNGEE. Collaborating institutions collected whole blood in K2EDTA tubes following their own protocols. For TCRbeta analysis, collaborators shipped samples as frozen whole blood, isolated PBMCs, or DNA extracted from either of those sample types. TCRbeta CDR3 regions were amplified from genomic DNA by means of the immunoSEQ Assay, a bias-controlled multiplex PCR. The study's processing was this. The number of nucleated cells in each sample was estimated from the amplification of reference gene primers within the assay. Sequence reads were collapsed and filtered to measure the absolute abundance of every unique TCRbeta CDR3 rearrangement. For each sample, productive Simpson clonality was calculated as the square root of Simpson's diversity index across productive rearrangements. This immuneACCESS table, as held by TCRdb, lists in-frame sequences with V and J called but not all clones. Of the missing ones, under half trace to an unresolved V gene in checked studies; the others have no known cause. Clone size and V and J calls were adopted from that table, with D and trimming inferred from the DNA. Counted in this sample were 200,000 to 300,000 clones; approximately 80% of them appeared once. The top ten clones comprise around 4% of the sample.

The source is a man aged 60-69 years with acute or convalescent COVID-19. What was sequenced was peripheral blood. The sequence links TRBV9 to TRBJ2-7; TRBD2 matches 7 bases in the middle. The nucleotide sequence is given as TGTGCCAGCAGCGCGGGACTACCTAGCTGGGGTGAGCAGTACTTC. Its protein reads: CASSAGLPSWGEQYF.